The 25 T cell receptor beta chains below come from one sample, sequenced in a study of blood T cell repertoires in COVID-19. This table comes from immunoSEQ multiplex PCR, and its TCRdb copy is limited to in-frame clones, with some not included. This repertoire shows hundreds of thousands of clones, more than 75% found once; its top ten account for 0.99%. Sequences were obtained from peripheral blood. Receptors originate from a woman aged 40 to 50 who had recovered from COVID-19.

The chain couples TRBV6-5 to TRBJ1-5; D unresolved. The CDR3 covers 15 residues. The germline CDR1 and CDR2 sequences are MNHEY and SVGAGI. V gave up 0 bases and J gave up 0 bases, with 6 bases separating them. The CDR3 coding sequence is TGTGCCAGCAGTTACTCCCACGGTAGCAATCAGCCCCAGCATTTT. This codes for CASSYSHGSNQPQHF.

This chain uses TRBV10-3 with TRBJ1-6; 7 bases fit TRBD1. V was pared by 3 bases and J by 13 bases, with 6 bases of the junction left unmatched. The CDR3 runs to 13 residues. Germline lookup yields CDR1 ENHRY and CDR2 SYGVKD. The CDR3 sequence: CAISDPPGGPLHF. DNA of the CDR3: TGTGCCATCAGTGACCCGCCAGGGGGTCCCCTCCACTTT.

The CDR3 is CASSHPGQGTGELFF. The CDR3 nucleotides read TGTGCCAGCAGCCACCCCGGACAGGGAACCGGGGAGCTGTTTTTT. The chain combines TRBV4-2 with TRBJ2-2; 8 bases fit TRBD1. Germline V gene sequence: CDR1 LGHNA, CDR2 YNFKEQ. The CDR3 loop spans 15 amino acids. J was trimmed by 5 bases and V by 3 bases; bases with no gene match: 5.

The chain carries TRBV20-1 and TRBJ1-1; D gene ambiguous. This CDR3 is 11 amino acids long. Germline V gives CDR1 DFQATT, CDR2 SNEGSKA (reference sequence). Trimming stripped 3 bases from V and 6 bases from J, with 8 bases between. CDR3 DNA sequence: TGCAGTGCTAGTGGTGGGCCTGAAGCTTTCTTT. Encoded protein: CSASGGPEAFF.

The chain joins TRBV30 to TRBJ2-2; 8 nucleotides line up with TRBD2. The V segment lost 0 bases and the J segment 1 base; nucleotides outside the gene matches: 10. The CDR3 runs 18 residues. Germline loops: CDR1 GTSNPN, CDR2 SVGIG (reference sequence). The DNA of the CDR3 is TGTGCCTGGAGTGTTCCCCTCTTTCGGGAGGGGAACACCGGGGAGCTGTTTTTT. Its translation: CAWSVPLFREGNTGELFF.

This chain links TRBV6-5 with TRBJ2-2; tentative D call: TRBD2 (7 bases). V lost 11 bases, J lost 4 bases, and 11 bases lay in between. The CDR3 has 12 amino acids. CDR1 is MNHEY and CDR2 is SVGAGI in the germline V gene. CDR3 sequence (DNA): TGTGCCGCCGCGGGGGCCACCGGGGAGCTGTTTTTT. Its protein is CAAAGATGELFF.

The rearrangement joins TRBV9 to TRBJ2-2, with D possibly being TRBD2 (5 bases). Germline V gives CDR1 SGDLS, CDR2 YYNGEE. V gave up 0 bases and J gave up 4 bases, with 7 bases separating them. The CDR3 sequence is 14 residues long. The CDR3 sequence: CASSVVGSTGELFF. The CDR3 bases are TGTGCCAGCAGCGTAGTTGGGAGCACCGGGGAGCTGTTTTTT.

This chain links TRBV7-3 with TRBJ2-3, with D possibly being TRBD1 (5 bases). CDR1 is SGHTA and CDR2 is FQGTGA in the germline V gene. CDR3 length: 15 residues. V lost 5 bases and J 0 bases, leaving 12 bases between the germline ends. The CDR3 nucleotides are TGTGCCAGCAGCCCGGACACCACTAGCACAGATACGCAGTATTTT. It specifies CASSPDTTSTDTQYF.

The chain joins TRBV19 to TRBJ2-2; 9 nucleotides match TRBD1. The CDR3 is 15 residues long. Germline V gives CDR1 LNHDA, CDR2 SQIVND (reference sequence). The junction had 8 bases not matched to a gene; V was cut back by 6 bases and J by 6 bases. This chain's CDR3 is CASRQGRTGAGELFF. The CDR3 bases are TGTGCCAGTAGACAAGGGAGGACAGGGGCCGGGGAGCTGTTTTTT.

This sequence joins TRBV7-9 and TRBJ1-2; 9 bases match TRBD1. CDR3 length: 14 amino acids. After removal of 4 bases from V and 4 bases from J, the junction contained 4 bases not matched to a gene. CDR1 is SEHNR and CDR2 is FQNEAQ in the germline V gene (reference sequence). CDR3 region: CASSSGTGPYGYTF. In DNA, the CDR3 is TGTGCCAGCAGCTCCGGGACAGGGCCCTATGGCTACACCTTC.

In its sample, this clone was seen once. V gene TRBV6-4 combines with J gene TRBJ1-2; the D gene is possibly TRBD1 (5 bases). The CDR3 consists of 12 residues. V was cut by 10 bases and J by 8 bases, with 17 bases left in between. Germline V gene sequence: CDR1 MRHNA, CDR2 SNTAGT. The CDR3 region has the DNA TGTGCCACCCAATCCGGGGGAGGCGGCTACACCTTC. It is translated as CATQSGGGGYTF.

This sequence joins TRBV3-1 (or the pseudogene TRBV3-2) and TRBJ1-2; D is unclear. Per the germline V gene, CDR1 is LGHDT and CDR2 is YNNKEL (reference sequence). Trimming took 5 bases from V and 4 from J, leaving 14 bases between them. The CDR3 length is 14 residues. DNA for the CDR3: TGTGCCAGCAGCACTCGACCGGGTACCTATGGCTACACCTTC. Protein product: CASSTRPGTYGYTF.

This clone was seen just once. This sequence joins TRBV7-2 and TRBJ1-1; perhaps TRBD1 as D (5 bases). Trimming removed 5 bases from V and 2 bases from J, with 12 bases in between. CDR1 and CDR2 (germline): SGHTA, FQGNSA. CDR3 length equals 14 residues. The CDR3 protein is CASSPTGSNTEAFF. The CDR3 bases are TGTGCCAGCAGCCCTACAGGCAGTAACACTGAAGCTTTCTTT.

The chain has TRBV20-1 and TRBJ1-6; perhaps TRBD1 as D (5 bases). This CDR3 contains 14 residues. V was pared by 3 bases and J by 7 bases, with 13 bases between. Germline V gene data show CDR1 as DFQATT and CDR2 as SNEGSKA (reference sequence). CDR3 nucleotide sequence: TGCAGTGCTAGTAGCTCCGGGGGGAATTCACCCCTCCACTTT. As protein: CSASSSGGNSPLHF.

The rearrangement links TRBV5-1 to TRBJ2-7, with D possibly being TRBD2 (5 bases). This CDR3 contains 13 residues. The germline V gene has CDR1 SGHRS and CDR2 YFSETQ. Trimming pared 4 bases from V and 7 bases from J, leaving 15 bases between. In nucleotides, the CDR3 is TGCGCCAGCAGCCTCGGACTCCCGGCGGAGCAGTACTTC. Its protein is CASSLGLPAEQYF.

CDR3 protein: CATSEGTSGRAGEQFF. The DNA for the CDR3 is TGTGCCACCAGTGAGGGGACTAGCGGGAGGGCGGGTGAGCAGTTCTTC. V is TRBV24-1 and J is TRBJ2-1; 16 nucleotides match TRBD2. CDR3 size: 16 residues. The V and J ends lost 4 bases and 9 bases, in that order; junction bases with no gene match: 5. The germline V gene has CDR1 KGHDR and CDR2 SFDVKD.

This chain connects TRBV29-1 to TRBJ1-4; D unresolved. The CDR3 is 12 amino acids. V was pared by 7 bases and J by 7 bases, with 13 bases between. Germline V CDR1 and CDR2: SQVTM, ANQGSEA. The CDR3 region is CSAAGVGEKLFF. The CDR3 nucleotides are TGCAGCGCGGCCGGGGTAGGTGAAAAACTGTTTTTT.

The V and J genes are TRBV3-1 (or the pseudogene TRBV3-2) and TRBJ2-1, with a weak D call TRBD2 (5 bases). The CDR3 spans 12 residues. Germline CDR1 LGHDT, CDR2 YNNKEL (reference sequence). V lost 1 base, J lost 13 bases, and 11 bases lay in between. The CDR3 DNA reads TGTGCCAGCAGCCAAGTCGGACTGGCCCAGTTCTTC. Its translation: CASSQVGLAQFF.

The V gene is TRBV30, the J gene TRBJ1-2; D gene unclear. The CDR3 has 13 residues. CDR1 is GTSNPN, CDR2 SVGIG, per germline (reference sequence). V lost 0 bases and J lost 5, with 10 bases in between. CDR3 nucleotides: TGTGCCTGGAGTGTGGGCAGAACTTATGGCTACACCTTC. Its translation is CAWSVGRTYGYTF.

The V and J genes are TRBV10-2 and TRBJ2-4; 10 bases agree with TRBD2. This CDR3 is 18 amino acids long. Germline V CDR1 and CDR2: WSHSY, SAAADI. The V and J ends lost 8 bases and 3 bases, in that order; junction bases with no gene match: 16. DNA of the CDR3: TGCGCCAGCGGAGCTCGACTAGCGGGCCCATCCATCAAAAACATTCAGTACTTC. Translated, it gives CASGARLAGPSIKNIQYF.

The chain is built from TRBV29-1 and TRBJ1-5, with 7 nucleotides matching TRBD1. The CDR3 spans 14 residues. V was clipped by 6 bases and J by 2 bases; unmatched bases: 7. Germline-derived CDR1 and CDR2 are SQVTM and ANQGSEA. For the CDR3, the DNA is TGCAGCGTCCGACAGGGTCGGGGCAATCAGCCCCAGCATTTT. It yields the protein CSVRQGRGNQPQHF.

The J gene is TRBJ2-5, the V gene TRBV29-1; a possible D gene is TRBD2 (6 bases). CDR1 is SQVTM and CDR2 is ANQGSEA in the germline V gene. V was clipped by 4 bases and J by 0 bases, with 12 bases between them. There are 14 residues in the CDR3. The CDR3 loop reads CSVGTRDYQETQYF. The CDR3 DNA reads TGCAGCGTTGGAACCCGGGACTACCAAGAGACCCAGTACTTC.

The chain recombines TRBV7-3 with TRBJ1-2, with TRBD1 matching 11 bases. CDR3 length: 15 amino acids. Unmatched junction bases numbered 7, after V lost 5 bases and J lost 5 bases. Germline CDR1 reads SGHTA; CDR2 reads FQGTGA. CDR3 residues: CASSPGQGATYGYTF. The CDR3 nucleotides are TGTGCCAGCAGCCCAGGACAGGGGGCTACTTATGGCTACACCTTC.

J is TRBJ1-5 and V is TRBV19; 9 bases map to TRBD1. V gave up 6 bases and J gave up 3 bases; unmatched junction bases: 6. Germline V CDR1 and CDR2: LNHDA, SQIVND (reference sequence). This CDR3 contains 15 residues. The CDR3 DNA follows: TGTGCCAGTAGAGGGGACAGGGTCCCCAATCAGCCCCAGCATTTT. This encodes CASRGDRVPNQPQHF.

V is TRBV5-1 and J is TRBJ2-1, with 13 bases that match TRBD2. Losses at the gene ends were 3 bases for V and 10 bases for J; bases not matched to a gene: 4. Per germline, CDR1 SGHRS and CDR2 YFSETQ. This CDR3 spans 14 amino acids. The CDR3 sequence is CASSWGTSGTEQFF. CDR3 in DNA: TGCGCCAGCAGCTGGGGGACTAGCGGGACCGAGCAGTTCTTC.